These 19 T cell receptor beta chains share one sample of origin, sequenced in a study of T-cell reconstitution after alpha-beta-depleted transplantation in children. Unique molecular identifiers were incorporated during preparation of the TCRbeta library. TCRdb fed the PCR reads into MiXCR, producing one record per CDR3 protein. Counted here are about 540,000 distinct CDR3 sequences, about 18% occurring once; the ten biggest clones make up 3.3%. Specimen: PBMCs from the stem cell graft donor, collected from the stem cell graft. These receptors were taken from a human donor who donated a stem cell graft to a child with acute lymphoblastic leukemia.

Only a few counts were recorded for this clonotype. This chain uses TRBV20-1 with TRBJ2-1; no reliable D call. The germline gives CDR1 DFQATT, CDR2 SNEGSKA (reference sequence). Between the trimmed V and J ends, which lost 5 bases and 7 bases, there was a span of 18 bases. The CDR3 contains 14 residues. This CDR3 is CSAPEGTTRNEQFF. The DNA for the CDR3 is TGCAGTGCTCCCGAAGGCACTACTCGGAATGAGCAGTTCTTC.

Only a few counts were recorded for this clonotype. This chain links TRBV4-2 with TRBJ2-7; 11 bases line up with TRBD2. Germline-derived CDR1 and CDR2 are LGHNA and YNFKEQ. V shed 1 base and J 7 bases; nucleotides not matched to a gene: 12. The CDR3 length is 17 residues. The CDR3 coding sequence is TGTGCCAGCAGCCAAGTGGGTAGCGGGAGGGTCGGGGAAGAGCAGTACTTC. As protein: CASSQVGSGRVGEEQYF.

This chain links TRBV7-9 with TRBJ2-1; 11 bases fit TRBD2. Unmatched junction bases numbered 6, after V lost 0 bases and J lost 5 bases. CDR1 and CDR2 from the germline V gene are SEHNR and FQNEAQ (reference sequence). The CDR3 has 17 residues. The CDR3 spells CASSLALLTSGDNEQFF. CDR3 DNA: TGTGCCAGCAGCTTAGCGCTGTTGACTAGCGGGGACAATGAGCAGTTCTTC.

This clonotype was found a few times. The DNA of the CDR3 is TGTGCCAGCAGCCAAGAAGGGGGTCTGAATCAGCCCCAGCATTTT. This translates into CASSQEGGLNQPQHF. The chain couples TRBV4-2 to TRBJ1-5, with a tentative D call TRBD1 (6 bases). The CDR3 totals 15 residues. The germline V and J ends were trimmed by 0 bases and 4 bases, with 10 bases remaining between them. Germline V CDR1 and CDR2: LGHNA, YNFKEQ.

This rearrangement joins TRBV5-1 to TRBJ2-7, with 10 nucleotides matching TRBD2. V shed 6 bases and J 0 bases; nucleotides not matched to a gene: 6. This CDR3 contains 15 residues. Germline CDR1 SGHRS, CDR2 YFSETQ. DNA of the CDR3: TGCGCCAGCACTTTCTCTAGCGGGGGCTCCTACGAGCAGTACTTC. Protein product: CASTFSSGGSYEQYF.

This clonotype was recorded only once. The genes are TRBV11-2 and TRBJ2-1; the D call may be TRBD1 or TRBD2 (5 bases each). Germline V lookup: CDR1 SGHAT, CDR2 FQNNGV. The CDR3 contains 15 residues. The ends were cut back, 4 bases at V and 3 bases at J, with 13 bases in the middle. The CDR3 DNA follows: TGTGCCAGCAGCTGGGGCGGGCTCCTCTACAATGAGCAGTTCTTC. Protein: CASSWGGLLYNEQFF.

This clonotype was counted only a few times. The chain has TRBV7-3 and TRBJ2-1, with no clear D. The CDR3 spans 15 residues. Trimming cost V 0 bases and J 5 bases, with 11 bases left between them. Per germline, CDR1 SGHTA and CDR2 FQGTGA. In DNA, the CDR3 is TGTGCCAGCAGCTTAACGACGGTCGGTAACAATGAGCAGTTCTTC. This gives the protein CASSLTTVGNNEQFF.

The V gene is TRBV20-1, the J gene TRBJ2-1; D remains ambiguous. The CDR3 is 11 amino acids. CDR1 and CDR2 (germline): DFQATT, SNEGSKA (reference sequence). Here the CDR3 reads CGSSLYNEQFF. CDR3 coding DNA: TGCGGTAGCAGCTTGTACAATGAGCAGTTCTTC.

The chain joins TRBV10-2 to TRBJ2-3, with TRBD1 as a possible D gene (5 bases). Germline V gives CDR1 WSHSY, CDR2 SAAADI. The CDR3 length is 12 residues. The ends were cut back, 2 bases at V and 8 bases at J, with 8 bases in the middle. DNA for the CDR3: TGCGCCAGCAGTGAGGGGGCAGCTACGCAGTATTTT. Its protein is CASSEGAATQYF.

The chain carries TRBV4-1 and TRBJ2-1; D perhaps matches TRBD2 (6 bases). From germline, CDR1 is MGHRA and CDR2 YSYEKL. This CDR3 region has 15 residues. V lost 0 bases, J lost 4 bases, and 10 bases lay in between. In DNA, the CDR3 is TGCGCCAGCAGCCAAGAGTCGGGACTGTACAATGAGCAGTTCTTC. Translated, it gives CASSQESGLYNEQFF.

This clonotype was picked up a small number of times. The chain couples TRBV29-1 to TRBJ2-1, with a weak D call TRBD1 (5 bases). V was clipped by 1 base and J by 4 bases, with 17 bases between them. Germline values: CDR1 SQVTM, CDR2 ANQGSEA. This CDR3 has 16 residues. Written as DNA, the CDR3 is TGCAGCGTTGAAGGATGGGGCCGTGATTCGTACAATGAGCAGTTCTTC. Translation gives CSVEGWGRDSYNEQFF.

The table lists this clonotype with a count of one. The gene calls are TRBV11-2 and TRBJ2-7; D call uncertain. CDR3 length: 12 residues. V lost 5 bases to trimming and J lost 3 bases, with 8 bases between them. Germline CDR1 SGHAT, CDR2 FQNNGV. The CDR3 DNA sequence: TGTGCCAGCAGCGGCCAGGACTACGAGCAGTACTTC. This encodes CASSGQDYEQYF.

The chain couples TRBV6-5 to TRBJ2-1, with 11 nucleotides matching TRBD2. Germline trimming cut 4 bases from V and 7 bases from J; bases unmatched to any gene: 9. CDR3 size: 16 residues. CDR1 is MNHEY, CDR2 SVGAGI, per germline. CDR3 nucleotides: TGTGCCAGCAGTTGGGGTAGCGGGAGGGCAAGAAATGAGCAGTTCTTC. It yields the protein CASSWGSGRARNEQFF.

V and J are TRBV5-1 and TRBJ1-2; TRBD1 matches at 10 bases. The CDR3 runs 13 residues. V lost 7 bases, J lost 5 bases, and 5 bases stayed unmatched. Germline lookup yields CDR1 SGHRS and CDR2 YFSETQ. CDR3 sequence reads: CASGRDRGYGYTF. For the CDR3, the DNA is TGCGCCAGCGGCCGGGACAGGGGTTATGGCTACACCTTC.

In its sample, this clonotype was seen a few times. This chain uses TRBV7-6 with TRBJ2-1; D not certain. This CDR3 contains 11 residues. Germline V gene lookup returns CDR1 SGHVS and CDR2 FNYEAQ. Trimming pared 3 bases from V and 9 bases from J, leaving 6 bases between. The CDR3 nucleotides are TGTGCCAGCAGCTTGAGTACTGAGCAGTTCTTC. The encoded protein is CASSLSTEQFF.

This chain links TRBV29-1 with TRBJ2-1; D may be TRBD1 or TRBD2 (7 bases each). With 0 bases removed from V and 4 bases from J, the gap between germline ends came to 13 bases. The CDR3 spans 15 residues. Per the germline V gene, CDR1 is SQVTM and CDR2 is ANQGSEA. CDR3 nucleotide sequence: TGCAGCGTTGAAGACAGGGGGGGACTGTACAATGAGCAGTTCTTC. Translation: CSVEDRGGLYNEQFF.

The chain has TRBV20-1 and TRBJ2-4; 11 nucleotides agree with TRBD1. J was trimmed by 6 bases and V by 0 bases; bases with no gene match: 7. CDR1 and CDR2 from the germline V gene are DFQATT and SNEGSKA (reference sequence). The CDR3 covers 16 residues. The DNA for the CDR3 is TGCAGTGCTAGAGATGGACAGGGGGCAGTGGGAAACATTCAGTACTTC. Translated: CSARDGQGAVGNIQYF.

V and J are TRBV2 and TRBJ1-1; D uncertain. This CDR3 is built from 13 residues. V lost 6 bases, J lost 1 base, and 9 bases lay in between. Germline values: CDR1 SNHLY, CDR2 FYNNEI. CDR3 in DNA: TGTGCCAGCAGCGCGGAGTCGAACACTGAAGCTTTCTTT. It is translated as CASSAESNTEAFF.

This clonotype was recorded a few times. J is TRBJ2-5 and V is TRBV18; no firm D call. Trimming removed 2 bases at V and 2 bases at J, with 18 bases between. The CDR3 spans 17 residues. Germline V CDR1 and CDR2: KGHSH, LQKENI. The CDR3 is CASSPFEGLVGQETQYF. In DNA, the CDR3 is TGTGCCAGCTCACCATTCGAAGGGCTGGTTGGTCAAGAGACCCAGTACTTC.